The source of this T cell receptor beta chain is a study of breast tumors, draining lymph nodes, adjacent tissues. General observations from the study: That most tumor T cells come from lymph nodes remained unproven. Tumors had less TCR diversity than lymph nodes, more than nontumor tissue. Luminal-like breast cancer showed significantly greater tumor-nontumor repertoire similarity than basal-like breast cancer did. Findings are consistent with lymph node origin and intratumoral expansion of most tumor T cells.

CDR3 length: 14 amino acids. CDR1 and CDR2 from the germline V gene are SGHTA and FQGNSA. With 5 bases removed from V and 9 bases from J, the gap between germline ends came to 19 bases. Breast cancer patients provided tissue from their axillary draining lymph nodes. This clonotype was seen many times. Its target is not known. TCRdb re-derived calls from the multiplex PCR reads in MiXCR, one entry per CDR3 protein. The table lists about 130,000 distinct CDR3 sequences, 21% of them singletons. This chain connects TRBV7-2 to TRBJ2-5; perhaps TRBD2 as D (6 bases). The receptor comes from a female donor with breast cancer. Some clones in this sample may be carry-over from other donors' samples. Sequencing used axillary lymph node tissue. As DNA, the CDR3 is TGTGCCAGCAGCCATATGGGCAGGCCGGGAGCCCAGTACTTC. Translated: CASSHMGRPGAQYF.